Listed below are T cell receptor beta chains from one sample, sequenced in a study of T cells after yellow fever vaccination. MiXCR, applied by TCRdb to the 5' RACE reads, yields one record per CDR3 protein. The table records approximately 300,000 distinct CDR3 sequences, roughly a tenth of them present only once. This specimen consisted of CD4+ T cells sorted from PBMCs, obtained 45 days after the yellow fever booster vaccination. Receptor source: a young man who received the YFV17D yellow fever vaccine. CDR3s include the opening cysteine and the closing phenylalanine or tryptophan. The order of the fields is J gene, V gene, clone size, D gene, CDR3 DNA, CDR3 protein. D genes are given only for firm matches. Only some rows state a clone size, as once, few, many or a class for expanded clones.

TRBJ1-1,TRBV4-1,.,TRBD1,TGCGCCAGCAGCCAGGCAGGGGGAAGGACTGAAGCTTTCTTT,CASSQAGGRTEAFF
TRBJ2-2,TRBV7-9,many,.,TGTGCCAGCAACCTTTGGAACACCGGGGAGCTGTTTTTT,CASNLWNTGELFF
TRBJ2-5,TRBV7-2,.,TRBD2,TGTGCCAGCACCGCGAGACTAGCAGAGACCCAGTACTTC,CASTARLAETQYF
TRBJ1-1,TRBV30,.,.,TGTGCCTGGAGTGTAGGGCTGAACACTGAAGCTTTCTTT,CAWSVGLNTEAFF
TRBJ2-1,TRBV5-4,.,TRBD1,TGTGCCAGCAGCTTGAGGACAGGGTCCTACAATGAGCAGTTCTTC,CASSLRTGSYNEQFF
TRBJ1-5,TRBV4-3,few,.,TGCGCCAGCAGTGGACAGCGCAATCAGCCCCAGCATTTT,CASSGQRNQPQHF
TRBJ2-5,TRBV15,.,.,TGTGCCACCAGCAGAGATCCCGGCAAAGAGACCCAGTACTTC,CATSRDPGKETQYF
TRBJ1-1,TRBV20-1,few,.,TGCAGTGCTCCAAGACAGAACACTGAAGCTTTCTTT,CSAPRQNTEAFF
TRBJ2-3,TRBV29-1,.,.,TGCAGCGTTGAAGATCCCCAGGGTCGGAGCACAGATACGCAGTATTTT,CSVEDPQGRSTDTQYF
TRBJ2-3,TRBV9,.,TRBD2,TGTGCCAGCACCCTAACCGGGACTACAGACACAGATACGCAGTATTTT,CASTLTGTTDTDTQYF
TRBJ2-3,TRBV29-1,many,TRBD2,TGCAGCGTAATAGCGGGGGGGCCGGGAGATACGCAGTATTTT,CSVIAGGPGDTQYF
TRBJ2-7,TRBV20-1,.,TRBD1,TGCAGTGCTATGGGACAGGGGTTCTTTGGCGAGCAGTACTTC,CSAMGQGFFGEQYF
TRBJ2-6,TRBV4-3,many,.,TGCGCCAGCAGCCAAGATTACGAGGGAGCTGGGGCCAACGTCCTGACTTTC,CASSQDYEGAGANVLTF
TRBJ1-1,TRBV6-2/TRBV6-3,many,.,TGTGCCAGTCTACAGGAGCCGAACACTGAAGCTTTCTTT,CASLQEPNTEAFF
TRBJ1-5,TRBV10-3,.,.,TGTGCCATCAGCCTTGCCGACGGCAATCAGCCCCAGCATTTT,CAISLADGNQPQHF
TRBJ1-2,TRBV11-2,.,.,TGTGCCAGCAGGGAGGGACACTTCTCTGGCTATGGCTACACCTTC,CASREGHFSGYGYTF
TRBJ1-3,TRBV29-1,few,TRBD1,TGCAGCGTGGCGGGACAGCCGCTCAACCTCTACTCTGGAAACACCATATATTTT,CSVAGQPLNLYSGNTIYF
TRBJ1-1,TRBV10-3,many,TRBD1,TGTGCCATCAGTGAGAGGACAGGGGGCCTGCAGGGGAACACTGAAGCTTTCTTT,CAISERTGGLQGNTEAFF
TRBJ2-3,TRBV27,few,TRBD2,TGTGCCAGCAGTTCCCCGCTGAGCGGGGGGCCCCCAGATACGCAGTATTTT,CASSSPLSGGPPDTQYF
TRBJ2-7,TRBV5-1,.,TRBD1,TGCGCCAGCAGCCTGACAGGGCCCTACGAGCAGTACTTC,CASSLTGPYEQYF
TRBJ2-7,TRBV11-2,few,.,TGTGCCAGCAGCATCGTACGGGGTACTCACTACGAGCAGTACTTC,CASSIVRGTHYEQYF
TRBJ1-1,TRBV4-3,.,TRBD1,TGCGCCAGCAGCCAAGAGCCCTTTAGGGACAGTGGTATGAACACTGAAGCTTTCTTT,CASSQEPFRDSGMNTEAFF
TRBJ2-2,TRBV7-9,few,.,TGTGCCAGCAGCCCATCCCTCGGGACGGGGATCGGGGAGCTGTTTTTT,CASSPSLGTGIGELFF
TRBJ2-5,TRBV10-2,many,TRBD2,TGCGCCAGCAAAGTCGGGGGGGCGGAGACCCAGTACTTC,CASKVGGAETQYF
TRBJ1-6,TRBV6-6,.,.,TGTGCCAGCAGTTACCCCCGGACAGCCAGTAATTCACCCCTCCACTTT,CASSYPRTASNSPLHF
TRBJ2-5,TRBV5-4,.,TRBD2,TGTGCCAGCAGCTTGGTTCCTCTAGCGGTTGAGACCCAGTACTTC,CASSLVPLAVETQYF
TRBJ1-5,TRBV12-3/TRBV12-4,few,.,TGTGCCAGCAGTTTCGGCAGGGGCAATCAGCCCCAGCATTTT,CASSFGRGNQPQHF
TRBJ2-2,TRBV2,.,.,TGTGCCAGCAGCAGTCTAGTTAACACCGGGGAGCTGTTTTTT,CASSSLVNTGELFF
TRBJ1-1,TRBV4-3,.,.,TGCGCCAGCAGCCAAGATCTCGCACGGGGAAACACTGAAGCTTTCTTT,CASSQDLARGNTEAFF
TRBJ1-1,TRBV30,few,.,TGTGCCTGGAGTCTAGTGGGGGGCACTGAAGCTTTCTTT,CAWSLVGGTEAFF
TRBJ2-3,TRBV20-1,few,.,TGCAGTGCTAGAGGGGCGGGCACGCAGTATTTT,CSARGAGTQYF
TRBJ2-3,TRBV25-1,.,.,TGTGCCAGCAGTGAATACGGATTACCAGATACGCAGTATTTT,CASSEYGLPDTQYF
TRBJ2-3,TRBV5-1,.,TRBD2,TGCGCCAGCAACCTCGGCGGGGGGGCCGGAGATACGCAGTATTTT,CASNLGGGAGDTQYF
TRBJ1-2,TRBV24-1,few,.,TGTGCCACCAGTGATCGGGCTAACTATGGCTACACCTTC,CATSDRANYGYTF
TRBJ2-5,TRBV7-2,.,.,TGTGCCAGCAGCTTCGTAGAGGGGTCCGAGACCCAGTACTTC,CASSFVEGSETQYF
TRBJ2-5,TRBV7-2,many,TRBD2,TGTGCCAGCAGCTTAGGTGGTAGCGGGGTGGGAGAGACCCAGTACTTC,CASSLGGSGVGETQYF
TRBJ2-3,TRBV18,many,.,TGTGCCAGCTCACCATCAGGGCCGCCAGATACGCAGTATTTT,CASSPSGPPDTQYF
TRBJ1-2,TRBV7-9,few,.,TGTGCCAGCAGCTTAGCGGATGGTGGCTACACCTTC,CASSLADGGYTF
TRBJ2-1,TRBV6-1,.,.,TGTGCCAGCAGGCCACAGGGTACGAGCTCCTACAATGAGCAGTTCTTC,CASRPQGTSSYNEQFF
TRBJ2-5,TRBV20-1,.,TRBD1,TGCAGTGCTCCGGACAGGGCTTATTGGGCAGGGACCCAGTACTTC,CSAPDRAYWAGTQYF
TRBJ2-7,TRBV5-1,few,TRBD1,TGCGCCAGCAGCCCGGAACCCCAGGGGGCCTACGAGCAGTACTTC,CASSPEPQGAYEQYF
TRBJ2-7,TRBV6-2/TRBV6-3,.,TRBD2,TGTGCCAGCTGCCTTGGGGGGGATTCCTACGAGCAGTACTTC,CASCLGGDSYEQYF
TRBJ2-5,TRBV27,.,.,TGTGCCAGCAGGCTTGACAGGAGCGCTGGAGGGACCCAGTACTTC,CASRLDRSAGGTQYF
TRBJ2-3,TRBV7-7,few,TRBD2,TGTGCCAGCAGCATTAGCGGGATTACGGATACGCAGTATTTT,CASSISGITDTQYF
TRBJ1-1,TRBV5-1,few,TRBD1,TGCGCCAGCAGCAATCAGGGGGCGGATGAAGCTTTCTTT,CASSNQGADEAFF
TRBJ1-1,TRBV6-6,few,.,TGTGCCAGCAGTTACGTGTCCACTGAAGCTTTCTTT,CASSYVSTEAFF
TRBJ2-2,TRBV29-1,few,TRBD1,TGCAGCGTTGTGGGGACAGGGTGGTTCACCGGGGAGCTGTTTTTT,CSVVGTGWFTGELFF
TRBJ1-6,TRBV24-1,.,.,TGTGCCACCAGTGACACGACAGATAATTCACCCCTCCACTTT,CATSDTTDNSPLHF
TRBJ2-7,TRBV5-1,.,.,TGCGCCAGCAGCTTGGACAGGTACTACGAGCAGTACTTC,CASSLDRYYEQYF
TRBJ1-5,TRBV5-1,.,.,TGCGCCAGCAGCTTTACGGGGGACTCAGATCAGCCCCAGCATTTT,CASSFTGDSDQPQHF
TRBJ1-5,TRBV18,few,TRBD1,TGTGCCAGCTCACGCGGACAGGGGGAGAATCAGCCCCAGCATTTT,CASSRGQGENQPQHF
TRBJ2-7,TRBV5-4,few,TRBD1,TGTGCCAGCAACCCGGGACAGGGCCACTACGAGCAGTACTTC,CASNPGQGHYEQYF
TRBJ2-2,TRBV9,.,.,TGTGCCACCGGTGGGGAGCCTTGGAACACCGGGGAGCTGTTTTTT,CATGGEPWNTGELFF
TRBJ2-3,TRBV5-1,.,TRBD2,TGCGCCAGCAGCTTACTAGCGGGGGGCCTCACAGATACGCAGTATTTT,CASSLLAGGLTDTQYF
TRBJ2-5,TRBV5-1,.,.,TGCGCCAGCAGCTTGGGTAGGGATAGGATCAGAGAGACCCAGTACTTC,CASSLGRDRIRETQYF
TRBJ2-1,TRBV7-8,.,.,TGTGCCAGCAGCTTAGGCACAGCCGGCAATGAGCAGTTCTTC,CASSLGTAGNEQFF
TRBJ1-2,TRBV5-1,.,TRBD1,TGCGCCAGCAGTCTATTCGGAACAGGGGGCGAAGGCTACACCTTC,CASSLFGTGGEGYTF